This TCR beta chain was documented in a study of control samples from healthy donors and cancer patients. Here immunoSEQ multiplex PCR was the method, and the copy in TCRdb shows in-frame clones only, minus some. The data contain 98,000 or so clones, less than 90% of them singletons. CDR1 is WNHNN and CDR2 is SYGVQD in the germline V gene (reference sequence). Trimming pared 1 base from V and 5 bases from J, leaving 8 bases between. The CDR3 is made up of 13 amino acids. The sequence derives from a woman in her 70s in good health. The sample consisted of blood. The J gene is TRBJ1-1, the V gene TRBV10-1, with D maybe TRBD1 (5 bases). The CDR3 DNA reads as TGCGCCAGCAGTGAGTACGCAGGGACTGAAGCTTTCTTT. The encoded protein is CASSEYAGTEAFF.